The 17 T cell receptor beta chains below come from one sample, sequenced in a study of blood T cell repertoires in COVID-19. This table comes from immunoSEQ multiplex PCR, and its TCRdb copy is limited to in-frame clones, with some not included. Among about 100,000 clones listed, around 87% were seen once. The sample taken for sequencing was peripheral blood. These receptors all come from a woman aged 25 to 39 with acute or convalescent COVID-19.

The chain joins TRBV2 to TRBJ2-3; D might be TRBD1 (6 bases). The CDR3 has 14 residues. The germline V gene has CDR1 SNHLY and CDR2 FYNNEI. Trimming left V 1 base short and J 4 bases short, with 9 bases between. CDR3 nucleotide sequence: TGTGCCAGCAGTGAAGGGCCAGGGGCAGATACGCAGTATTTT. Translating gives CASSEGPGADTQYF.

The CDR3 coding sequence is TGTGCCAGCAGACCTACAGATCTCTATGGCTACACCTTC. This gives the protein CASRPTDLYGYTF. The chain recombines TRBV28 with TRBJ1-2; D unresolved. This CDR3 has 13 residues. V shed 6 bases and J shed 4 bases, with 12 bases lying between them. Per germline, CDR1 MDHEN and CDR2 SYDVKM.

V is TRBV19 and J is TRBJ1-5; 11 nucleotides agree with TRBD1. This CDR3 has 16 amino acids. The germline V gene has CDR1 LNHDA and CDR2 SQIVND (reference sequence). V lost 4 bases to trimming and J lost 2 bases; unmatched junction nucleotides: 4. In DNA, the CDR3 is TGTGCCAGTAGTACACGGACAGGGGGCGGCAATCAGCCCCAGCATTTT. This sequence encodes CASSTRTGGGNQPQHF.

The gene calls are TRBV4-1 and TRBJ2-5; 8 nucleotides agree with TRBD1. This CDR3 spans 16 amino acids. Germline CDR1 and CDR2: MGHRA and YSYEKL. V dropped 3 bases and J dropped 4; count of bases not matched to a gene: 10. CDR3 DNA: TGCGCCAGCAGCCAGGCGACAGGGGCGGTCGGAGAGACCCAGTACTTC. Amino acid sequence: CASSQATGAVGETQYF.

The gene calls are TRBV5-6 and TRBJ1-6; unclear D gene. In germline, CDR1 is SGHDT, CDR2 YYEEEE. There are 12 residues in the CDR3. V lost 4 bases and J 14 bases, leaving 13 bases between the germline ends. DNA of the CDR3: TGTGCCAGCAGCCCCCGCGGCGGCACCCTCCACTTT. Translation gives CASSPRGGTLHF.

J is TRBJ1-5 and V is TRBV6-6; no reliable D call. Looked up from germline, CDR1 is MNHNY and CDR2 is SVGAGI (reference sequence). The CDR3 totals 16 residues. Trimming left V 0 bases short and J 3 bases short, with 12 bases between. CDR3 protein: CASSYSSASYNQPQHF. Written as DNA, the CDR3 is TGTGCCAGCAGTTACTCTTCAGCGTCTTACAATCAGCCCCAGCATTTT.

The V and J genes are TRBV6-5 and TRBJ2-1; no definite D call. CDR1 and CDR2 from the germline V gene are MNHEY and SVGAGI. The V end was cut by 7 bases, the J end by 6 bases, with 13 bases between. There are 13 residues in the CDR3. The CDR3 spells CASTSPPGNEQFF. CDR3 bases: TGTGCCAGCACGAGTCCCCCGGGCAATGAGCAGTTCTTC.

The V gene is TRBV20-1, the J gene TRBJ2-7; 9 bases fit TRBD1. Germline V lookup: CDR1 DFQATT, CDR2 SNEGSKA (reference sequence). Trimming cost V 3 bases and J 7 bases; bases outside gene matches: 7. There are 13 residues in the CDR3. In DNA form, the CDR3 reads TGCAGTGCTAGTTTGGACAGGGGTAATGAGCAGTACTTC. Translated: CSASLDRGNEQYF.

The genes are TRBV9 and TRBJ2-5, with TRBD1 matching 8 bases. V gave up 2 bases and J gave up 5 bases; unmatched junction bases: 5. Germline V CDR1 and CDR2: SGDLS, YYNGEE. CDR3 length: 14 residues. The CDR3 region has the DNA TGTGCCAGCAGCGTGCAGGGGGCGCGTGAGACCCAGTACTTC. This gives the protein CASSVQGARETQYF.

In this sample, this clone turned up once. CDR3 sequence reads: CASSVAGQGDTEAFF. In nucleotides, the CDR3 is TGTGCCAGCAGCGTAGCTGGACAGGGAGACACTGAAGCTTTCTTT. This rearrangement joins TRBV9 to TRBJ1-1, with 8 bases matching TRBD1. With 0 bases clipped from V and 3 bases from J, the junction kept 4 bases outside the gene matches. The CDR3 is made up of 15 amino acids. CDR1 and CDR2 from the germline V gene are SGDLS and YYNGEE.

This clone has more than one count but fewer than ten. Possible read error: a much larger clone is one base away. At the DNA level, this CDR3 is encoded by other sequences in the same sample as well. The rearrangement uses TRBV2 and TRBJ1-6; D gene ambiguous. The ends were cut back, 6 bases at V and 0 bases at J, with 6 bases in the middle. This CDR3 contains 14 residues. Per the germline V gene, CDR1 is SNHLY and CDR2 is FYNNEI. For the CDR3, the DNA is TGTGCCAGCAGCGAGAGCTCCTATAATTCACCCCTCCACTTT. This sequence encodes CASSESSYNSPLHF.

This clone has a single count. The chain combines TRBV27 with TRBJ1-2; 7 nucleotides align to TRBD1. Trimming removed 10 bases from V and 5 bases from J; junction bases left unmatched: 10. Germline V gene sequence: CDR1 MNHEY, CDR2 SMNVEV (reference sequence). The CDR3 extends over 13 amino acids. The CDR3 DNA follows: TGTGCCACCCGGGACAGCCGACGATATGGCTACACCTTC. Translated: CATRDSRRYGYTF.

This clone was observed a few times. The chain links TRBV6-2 or TRBV6-3 to TRBJ1-3; the D is unclear. V was cut by 6 bases and J by 4 bases, with 7 bases left in between. This CDR3 region has 12 residues. Looked up from germline, CDR1 is MNHEY and CDR2 is SVGEGT. This CDR3 is CASSEQGNTIYF. Written as DNA, the CDR3 is TGTGCCAGCAGCGAACAGGGAAACACCATATATTTT.

The chain recombines TRBV18 with TRBJ2-7; TRBD1 might be the D (5 bases). The CDR3 runs 14 residues. The V gene lost 5 bases and the J gene lost 4 bases, with 15 bases spanning the gap. The germline gives CDR1 KGHSH, CDR2 LQKENI. The CDR3 here is CASSTGSQGYEQYF. The CDR3 coding sequence is TGTGCCAGCTCAACAGGAAGTCAGGGATACGAGCAGTACTTC.

This clone showed up just a few times. The gene calls are TRBV2 and TRBJ2-1; 8 nucleotides align to TRBD2. Germline V gene data show CDR1 as SNHLY and CDR2 as FYNNEI. Losses at the gene ends were 6 bases for V and 4 bases for J; bases not matched to a gene: 5. There are 14 residues in the CDR3. The CDR3 sequence is CASSTGGRYNEQFF. The CDR3 nucleotides are TGTGCCAGCAGCACGGGGGGGCGTTACAATGAGCAGTTCTTC.

The rearrangement joins TRBV7-9 to TRBJ1-5; TRBD1 aligns across 8 bases. Per the germline V gene, CDR1 is SEHNR and CDR2 is FQNEAQ (reference sequence). Trimming at V came to 0 bases and at J to 2 bases, leaving 0 bases not matched to a gene. The CDR3 spans 15 residues. The CDR3 spells CASSLAGQGNQPQHF. DNA for the CDR3: TGTGCCAGCAGCTTAGCGGGACAGGGCAATCAGCCCCAGCATTTT.

This clone was recorded only once. The rearrangement links TRBV9 to TRBJ2-3, with 7 bases that match TRBD2. The CDR3 is 15 amino acids. Unmatched junction bases numbered 9, after V lost 8 bases and J lost 0 bases. Germline-derived CDR1 and CDR2 are SGDLS and YYNGEE. The CDR3 loop is CASSGGNPSTDTQYF. The DNA of the CDR3 is TGTGCCAGTTCCGGGGGGAATCCTAGCACAGATACGCAGTATTTT.